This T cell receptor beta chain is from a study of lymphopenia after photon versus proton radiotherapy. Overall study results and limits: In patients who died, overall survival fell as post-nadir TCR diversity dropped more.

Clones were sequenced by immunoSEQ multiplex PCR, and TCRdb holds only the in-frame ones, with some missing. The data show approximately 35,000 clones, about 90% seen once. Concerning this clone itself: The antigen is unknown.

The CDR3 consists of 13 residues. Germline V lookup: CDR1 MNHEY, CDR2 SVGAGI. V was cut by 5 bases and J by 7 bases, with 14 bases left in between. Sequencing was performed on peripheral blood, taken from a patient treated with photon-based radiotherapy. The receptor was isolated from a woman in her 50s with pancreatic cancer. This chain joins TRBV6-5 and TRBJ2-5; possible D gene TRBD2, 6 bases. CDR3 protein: CASSRDRAGTQYF. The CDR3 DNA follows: TGTGCCAGCAGTCGGGACCGAGCGGGGACCCAGTACTTC.